These T cell receptor beta chains were read from a single sample in a study of Ad26.COV2.S vaccination and SARS-CoV-2 variants. Data came from immunoSEQ multiplex PCR; TCRdb stores just in-frame clones and leaves some out. The table includes about 250,000 clones, roughly 86% detected once. The sample consisted of peripheral blood, taken in a trial of Ad26.COV2.S vaccine versus placebo. These receptor sequences come from a person between 18 and 59 years old who received the Ad26.COV2.S COVID-19 vaccine or a placebo. Both conserved end residues are part of each CDR3. Fields, in order: D gene, J gene, clone size, V gene, CDR3 DNA, CDR3 protein. A D gene is named only where the DNA matches it firmly. A clone size is listed for some rows: how often the clone was seen (once, few, many), or a class if it is expanded.

D gene: TRBD2
J gene: TRBJ2-7
clone size: NA
V gene: TRBV18
CDR3 DNA: TGTGCCAGCTCACCAGGGACTAGCGGGACTTCCTACGAGCAGTACTTC
CDR3 protein: CASSPGTSGTSYEQYF

D gene: NA
J gene: TRBJ2-3
clone size: NA
V gene: TRBV5-6
CDR3 DNA: TGTGCCAGCAGCTCCCAGGGGCGCGAAACAGATACGCAGTATTTT
CDR3 protein: CASSSQGRETDTQYF

D gene: NA
J gene: TRBJ2-1
clone size: NA
V gene: TRBV25-1
CDR3 DNA: TGTGCCAGCAGTGTATCACCGAGTAGCTCCTACAATGAGCAGTTCTTC
CDR3 protein: CASSVSPSSSYNEQFF

D gene: TRBD2
J gene: TRBJ2-5
clone size: NA
V gene: TRBV24-1
CDR3 DNA: TGTGCCACCAGTGACTCTAGCGGGCGGTCTCAAGAGACCCAGTACTTC
CDR3 protein: CATSDSSGRSQETQYF

D gene: TRBD1
J gene: TRBJ1-2
clone size: NA
V gene: TRBV19
CDR3 DNA: TGTGCCAGTAGTATAGGAGACAGGGTGCAAGGCTACACCTTC
CDR3 protein: CASSIGDRVQGYTF

D gene: NA
J gene: TRBJ1-5
clone size: NA
V gene: TRBV5-6
CDR3 DNA: TGTGCCAGCAGCTTCTTTGGGACGGAGACTTCTCAGCCCCAGCATTTT
CDR3 protein: CASSFFGTETSQPQHF

D gene: NA
J gene: TRBJ1-2
clone size: NA
V gene: TRBV29-1
CDR3 DNA: TGCAGCGTTGAATCAGCTAACTATGGCTACACCTTC
CDR3 protein: CSVESANYGYTF

D gene: NA
J gene: TRBJ1-6
clone size: NA
V gene: TRBV5-1
CDR3 DNA: TGCGCCAGCAGCTCAACTACAGGGTTGTATAATTCACCCCTCCACTTT
CDR3 protein: CASSSTTGLYNSPLHF

D gene: NA
J gene: TRBJ1-2
clone size: NA
V gene: TRBV7-2
CDR3 DNA: TGTGCCAGCAGCCCAGGAGTTTTGGACTATGGCTACACCTTC
CDR3 protein: CASSPGVLDYGYTF

D gene: NA
J gene: TRBJ1-1
clone size: NA
V gene: TRBV10-3
CDR3 DNA: TGTGCCATTAGAGGAGCAGCGAACACTGAAGCTTTCTTT
CDR3 protein: CAIRGAANTEAFF

D gene: NA
J gene: TRBJ2-7
clone size: NA
V gene: TRBV9
CDR3 DNA: TGTGCCAGCAGCGTAGCCCCCGCTCCTGACGGACTCTACGAGCAGTACTTC
CDR3 protein: CASSVAPAPDGLYEQYF

D gene: NA
J gene: TRBJ1-2
clone size: NA
V gene: TRBV29-1
CDR3 DNA: TGCAGCGTTGGGGGGGAGGGCTATGGCTACACCTTC
CDR3 protein: CSVGGEGYGYTF

D gene: NA
J gene: TRBJ1-6
clone size: NA
V gene: TRBV7-2
CDR3 DNA: TGTGCCAGCAGCCCGCGACAGGATTCACCCCTCCACTTT
CDR3 protein: CASSPRQDSPLHF

D gene: NA
J gene: TRBJ1-2
clone size: once
V gene: TRBV2
CDR3 DNA: TGTGCCAGCCGTTTTACAGGGTTCTCTACTACTAACTATGGCTACACCTTC
CDR3 protein: CASRFTGFSTTNYGYTF

D gene: NA
J gene: TRBJ1-3
clone size: NA
V gene: TRBV6-5
CDR3 DNA: TGTGCCAGCAGTCCCGGGACCCACTCTGGAAACACCATATATTTT
CDR3 protein: CASSPGTHSGNTIYF

D gene: TRBD1
J gene: TRBJ1-1
clone size: NA
V gene: TRBV5-1
CDR3 DNA: TGCGCCAGCAGCTGGCAGGGGGCGCAGACTGAAGCTTTCTTT
CDR3 protein: CASSWQGAQTEAFF

D gene: NA
J gene: TRBJ2-7
clone size: NA
V gene: TRBV19
CDR3 DNA: TGTGCCAGTAGTACTCGGGTCGATACCTACGAGCAGTACTTC
CDR3 protein: CASSTRVDTYEQYF

D gene: NA
J gene: TRBJ2-1
clone size: once
V gene: TRBV9
CDR3 DNA: TGTGCCAGCAGCGTGGGGGACTTCCCCCGCGGAAATGAGCAGTTCTTC
CDR3 protein: CASSVGDFPRGNEQFF

D gene: NA
J gene: TRBJ1-1
clone size: NA
V gene: TRBV2
CDR3 DNA: TGTGCCAGCAGTGGAGGGGTGAGAGGCACTGAAGCTTTCTTT
CDR3 protein: CASSGGVRGTEAFF

D gene: NA
J gene: TRBJ1-2
clone size: NA
V gene: TRBV4-3
CDR3 DNA: TGCGCCAGCAGCCAGGGGCAATTTGTCAACTATGGCTACACCTTC
CDR3 protein: CASSQGQFVNYGYTF

D gene: TRBD2
J gene: TRBJ2-5
clone size: NA
V gene: TRBV9
CDR3 DNA: TGTGCCAGCAGCGTCGGGTTAGCGGGCGGGGAAGAGACCCAGTACTTC
CDR3 protein: CASSVGLAGGEETQYF

D gene: NA
J gene: TRBJ1-4
clone size: NA
V gene: TRBV11-2
CDR3 DNA: TGTGCCAGCAGCAGGGGGACTGCAACTAATGAAAAACTGTTTTTT
CDR3 protein: CASSRGTATNEKLFF

D gene: TRBD1
J gene: TRBJ1-4
clone size: NA
V gene: TRBV5-8
CDR3 DNA: TGTGCCAGCAGCTTGGAGCAGGGGGCAAATGAAAAACTGTTTTTT
CDR3 protein: CASSLEQGANEKLFF

D gene: NA
J gene: TRBJ1-1
clone size: few
V gene: TRBV15
CDR3 DNA: TGTGCCACCAGCAGAGATTACCCGGGCCCACTGCGGGCTTTCTTT
CDR3 protein: CATSRDYPGPLRAFF

D gene: NA
J gene: TRBJ2-1
clone size: NA
V gene: TRBV2
CDR3 DNA: TGTGCCAGCAGTGGGGACAATAACAATGAGCAGTTCTTC
CDR3 protein: CASSGDNNNEQFF

D gene: NA
J gene: TRBJ1-1
clone size: few
V gene: TRBV5-5
CDR3 DNA: TGTGCCAGCAGCTTGGCAGGGCTCACTGAAGCTTTCTTT
CDR3 protein: CASSLAGLTEAFF

D gene: NA
J gene: TRBJ1-1
clone size: NA
V gene: TRBV7-2
CDR3 DNA: TGTGCCAGCAGCTTCAGGGCAGGGAACACTGAAGCTTTCTTT
CDR3 protein: CASSFRAGNTEAFF

D gene: TRBD1
J gene: TRBJ1-2
clone size: NA
V gene: TRBV2
CDR3 DNA: TGTGCCAGCAGTGACCCTAAAGGACAGGGTGGCTACTATGGCTACACCTTC
CDR3 protein: CASSDPKGQGGYYGYTF

D gene: NA
J gene: TRBJ2-1
clone size: NA
V gene: TRBV5-1
CDR3 DNA: TGCGCCAGCACCTTGACTGCCGGGACAATTTACAATGAGCAGTTCTTC
CDR3 protein: CASTLTAGTIYNEQFF

D gene: NA
J gene: TRBJ1-4
clone size: once
V gene: TRBV19
CDR3 DNA: TGTGCCAGTAGTTTAAACTCCCAGGGGACCAAAAGAGAAAAACTGTTTTTT
CDR3 protein: CASSLNSQGTKREKLFF

D gene: NA
J gene: TRBJ1-1
clone size: NA
V gene: TRBV19
CDR3 DNA: TGTGCCAGTAAGGGTGGAGGAGGGATTTCCTTGAACACTGAAGCTTTCTTT
CDR3 protein: CASKGGGGISLNTEAFF

D gene: NA
J gene: TRBJ1-1
clone size: NA
V gene: TRBV10-2
CDR3 DNA: TGCGCCAGTAGTGACCCCACGAACACTGAAGCTTTCTTT
CDR3 protein: CASSDPTNTEAFF

D gene: TRBD1
J gene: TRBJ1-1
clone size: once
V gene: TRBV27
CDR3 DNA: TGTGCCAGCAGTTGGACAGGCGGGCCTGAAGCTTTCTTT
CDR3 protein: CASSWTGGPEAFF

D gene: NA
J gene: TRBJ2-3
clone size: NA
V gene: TRBV11-2
CDR3 DNA: TGTGCCAGCAGCTACTCCCCACGGGATACGCAGTATTTT
CDR3 protein: CASSYSPRDTQYF

D gene: TRBD1
J gene: TRBJ1-2
clone size: NA
V gene: TRBV7-3
CDR3 DNA: TGTGCCAGCAGCTTAGCCTCGACAGGGACCGGCTACACCTTC
CDR3 protein: CASSLASTGTGYTF

D gene: NA
J gene: TRBJ2-2
clone size: once
V gene: TRBV10-2
CDR3 DNA: TGCGCCAGTAGTACGAGCCTAAACACCGGGGAGCTGTTTTTT
CDR3 protein: CASSTSLNTGELFF

D gene: TRBD1
J gene: TRBJ1-1
clone size: NA
V gene: TRBV7-2
CDR3 DNA: TGTGCCAGCAGCTCGACACAGGGGGGCCGGAACACTGAAGCTTTCTTT
CDR3 protein: CASSSTQGGRNTEAFF

D gene: TRBD1
J gene: TRBJ1-2
clone size: NA
V gene: TRBV4-1
CDR3 DNA: TGCGCCAGCAGCCAAGATAGGGGGCCCCGCGGCTACACCTTC
CDR3 protein: CASSQDRGPRGYTF

D gene: TRBD2
J gene: TRBJ2-7
clone size: NA
V gene: TRBV19
CDR3 DNA: TGTGCCAGTAGTTCACTAGCGGGGGAAGAAGAGCAGTACTTC
CDR3 protein: CASSSLAGEEEQYF

D gene: NA
J gene: TRBJ1-2
clone size: few
V gene: TRBV7-9
CDR3 DNA: TGTGCCAGCAGCTTGATGTGGGTGGACTATGGCTACACCTTC
CDR3 protein: CASSLMWVDYGYTF

D gene: TRBD2
J gene: TRBJ2-3
clone size: once
V gene: TRBV6-4
CDR3 DNA: TGTGCCAGCAGTGACTCGTGGACTAGCGGGAGGGGAAGCATTTCTACGCAGTATTTT
CDR3 protein: CASSDSWTSGRGSISTQYF

D gene: NA
J gene: TRBJ1-5
clone size: once
V gene: TRBV29-1
CDR3 DNA: TGCAGCGTTGAAACAGGGCAAAATCAGCCCCAGCATTTT
CDR3 protein: CSVETGQNQPQHF

D gene: NA
J gene: TRBJ2-7
clone size: NA
V gene: TRBV30
CDR3 DNA: TGTGCCTGGAGTAAAGGGAGATACGAGCAGTACTTC
CDR3 protein: CAWSKGRYEQYF

D gene: TRBD2
J gene: TRBJ2-7
clone size: NA
V gene: TRBV7-2
CDR3 DNA: TGTGCCAGCAGCATGCTAGCGGGCAGCTCCTACGAGCAGTACTTC
CDR3 protein: CASSMLAGSSYEQYF

D gene: TRBD1
J gene: TRBJ2-1
clone size: NA
V gene: TRBV19
CDR3 DNA: TGTGCCAGTAGTATAGTGGGGACAGGGGCCTACAATGAGCAGTTCTTC
CDR3 protein: CASSIVGTGAYNEQFF

D gene: TRBD2
J gene: TRBJ2-1
clone size: NA
V gene: TRBV7-2
CDR3 DNA: TGTGCCAGCAGCTTAGCGGGAGGGGCAAGCTCCTACAATGAGCAGTTCTTC
CDR3 protein: CASSLAGGASSYNEQFF

D gene: TRBD1
J gene: TRBJ2-3
clone size: NA
V gene: TRBV11-2
CDR3 DNA: TGTGCCAGCAGCTCCGGACAGGGGAGGACAGATACGCAGTATTTT
CDR3 protein: CASSSGQGRTDTQYF

D gene: TRBD2
J gene: TRBJ2-1
clone size: NA
V gene: TRBV5-1
CDR3 DNA: TGCGCCAGCAGCGGGCGGGGGAGCTCCTACAATGAGCAGTTCTTC
CDR3 protein: CASSGRGSSYNEQFF

D gene: TRBD2
J gene: TRBJ2-7
clone size: NA
V gene: TRBV5-1
CDR3 DNA: TGCGCCAGCAGCTTCGGACTAGCGGGAGGGCCATCCTACGAGCAGTACTTC
CDR3 protein: CASSFGLAGGPSYEQYF

D gene: NA
J gene: TRBJ2-3
clone size: once
V gene: TRBV10-1
CDR3 DNA: TGCGCCAGCAGTGAAAGGGCCACTACAGATACGCAGTATTTT
CDR3 protein: CASSERATTDTQYF

D gene: NA
J gene: TRBJ2-7
clone size: NA
V gene: TRBV5-1
CDR3 DNA: TGCGCCAGCAGCTTGATGGGCTACGAGCAGTACTTC
CDR3 protein: CASSLMGYEQYF

D gene: TRBD1
J gene: TRBJ1-1
clone size: NA
V gene: TRBV9
CDR3 DNA: TGTGCCAGCAGCTCCCAGGGGGGCACTGAAGCTTTCTTT
CDR3 protein: CASSSQGGTEAFF

D gene: TRBD2
J gene: TRBJ2-1
clone size: NA
V gene: TRBV7-6
CDR3 DNA: TGTGCCAGCAGGCCTGCTAGCGGGAGGAACAATGAGCAGTTCTTC
CDR3 protein: CASRPASGRNNEQFF